Listed below are T cell receptor beta chains from one sample, sequenced in a study of cytotoxic CD8 clonotypes in ibrutinib-treated CLL. Method: immunoSEQ multiplex PCR; TCRdb's copy keeps in-frame clones and lacks some. The sample consists of a few hundred thousand clones, 80% of them appearing once. The sequences come from PBMCs, collected before ibrutinib treatment. The receptors derive from a human donor with chronic lymphocytic leukemia. Each CDR3 is given with its conserved first and last residue. A D gene is named only where the DNA matches it firmly. Part of the rows lack a size; the others show once, few, many or a class for expanded clones.

v_gene,j_gene,abundance,len,d_gene,CDR3aa,CDR3nt
TRBV4-1,TRBJ2-3,NA,15,NA,CASSHEAPRTDTQYF,TGCGCCAGCAGCCACGAGGCTCCACGCACAGATACGCAGTATTTT
TRBV2,TRBJ1-4,NA,14,NA,CASSEALPGSILFF,TGTGCCAGCAGTGAAGCGCTTCCCGGGAGTATACTGTTTTTT
TRBV5-1,TRBJ2-5,few,14,NA,CASSPDGPRETQYF,TGCGCCAGCAGCCCGGACGGGCCCCGAGAGACCCAGTACTTC
TRBV7-3,TRBJ1-1,once,14,NA,CASSLAGGNTEAFF,TGTGCCAGCAGCTTAGCTGGGGGGAACACTGAAGCTTTCTTT
TRBV2,TRBJ2-5,NA,12,NA,CASRGGLETQYF,TGTGCCAGCCGAGGGGGGCTGGAGACCCAGTACTTC
TRBV4-3,TRBJ2-3,NA,14,NA,CASSQLARTDTQYF,TGCGCCAGCAGCCAACTAGCCCGCACAGATACGCAGTATTTT
TRBV4-3,TRBJ2-3,NA,15,TRBD2,CASSRRTSRTDTQYF,TGCGCCAGCAGCCGCAGGACTAGCCGCACAGATACGCAGTATTTT
TRBV15,TRBJ1-3,NA,15,NA,CATSRSGGYRNTIYF,TGTGCCACCAGCAGAAGTGGGGGGTACAGAAACACCATATATTTT
TRBV6-1,TRBJ1-5,once,16,NA,CASSEPPPGRNQPQHF,TGTGCCAGCAGTGAACCCCCCCCGGGGCGAAATCAGCCCCAGCATTTT
TRBV27,TRBJ2-5,NA,18,TRBD2,CASSLAAGLAGLQETQYF,TGTGCCAGCAGTTTAGCGGCGGGACTAGCGGGACTCCAAGAGACCCAGTACTTC
TRBV11-2,TRBJ1-3,NA,16,NA,CASSLRGGISGNTIYF,TGTGCCAGCAGCCTCAGAGGGGGGATCTCTGGAAACACCATATATTTT
TRBV7-9,TRBJ2-7,NA,16,NA,CASSLDSLGTTYEQYF,TGTGCCAGCAGCTTAGATAGCCTGGGGACCACCTACGAGCAGTACTTC
TRBV29-1,TRBJ2-1,NA,13,NA,CSVDRAWVNEQFF,TGCAGCGTGGACCGGGCCTGGGTCAATGAGCAGTTCTTC
TRBV27,TRBJ2-5,NA,15,TRBD2,CASPAGLAGGETQYF,TGTGCCAGCCCCGCTGGCCTAGCGGGAGGGGAGACCCAGTACTTC